The 5 T cell receptor beta chains below all came from one sample that was sequenced in a study of T cell responses to AZD1222 COVID-19 vaccine. The protocol was immunoSEQ multiplex PCR, while the TCRdb copy is restricted to in-frame clones and leaves out a portion. The sample lists 100,000 or so clones; around 76% were seen once. The sequenced sample was peripheral blood, obtained on day 0 of AZD1222 vaccination. Receptors were obtained from an adult in good health.

V and J are TRBV15 and TRBJ1-3, with D uncertain. The CDR3 length is 16 residues. From germline, CDR1 is LNHNV and CDR2 YYDKDF (reference sequence). Trimming shortened V by 0 bases and J by 0 bases, and 9 bases separated the two germline ends. In DNA form, the CDR3 reads TGTGCCACCAGCAGAGATTTTGGGCCCTCTGGAAACACCATATATTTT. It encodes CATSRDFGPSGNTIYF. Full variable domain (remainder filled in from reference TRBV15 and TRBJ1-3): DAMVIQNPRYQVTQFGKPVTLSCSQTLNHNVMYWYQQKSSQAPKLLFHYYDKDFNNEADTPDNFQSRRPNTSFCFLDIRSPGLGDTAMYLCATSRDFGPSGNTIYFGEGSWLTVV.

The chain combines TRBV6-5 with TRBJ1-2; 8 bases are a match to TRBD1. CDR3 size: 15 residues. Per germline, CDR1 MNHEY and CDR2 SVGAGI. V gave up 5 bases and J gave up 7 bases; unmatched junction bases: 12. This chain's CDR3 is CASSPLGQGDRGYTF. The CDR3 DNA follows: TGTGCCAGCAGTCCACTTGGACAGGGAGATCGTGGCTACACCTTC.

The V gene is TRBV7-2, the J gene TRBJ2-1; D is ambiguous. Germline V gene lookup returns CDR1 SGHTA and CDR2 FQGNSA. This CDR3 comprises 12 residues. The V end lost 5 bases, the J end lost 10 bases, and 12 bases lay between the germline ends. CDR3 residues: CASSNPPQEQFF. The CDR3 DNA reads as TGTGCCAGCAGCAACCCACCCCAGGAGCAGTTCTTC.

The chain couples TRBV3-1 (or the pseudogene TRBV3-2) to TRBJ2-2; D is unresolved. This CDR3 comprises 15 residues. V was shortened by 5 bases and J by 1 base, with 11 bases between the two germline ends. From germline, CDR1 is LGHDT and CDR2 YNNKEL (reference sequence). The CDR3 sequence: CASSFSDGNTGELFF. The CDR3 bases are TGTGCCAGCAGCTTCTCGGACGGGAACACCGGGGAGCTGTTTTTT.

The chain recombines TRBV29-1 with TRBJ2-3; no reliable D call. V lost 0 bases to trimming and J lost 0 bases, with 4 bases between them. This CDR3 is built from 13 residues. Germline assignment: CDR1 SQVTM and CDR2 ANQGSEA. CDR3 DNA: TGCAGCGTTGAAGATGGAAGCACAGATACGCAGTATTTT. The encoded protein is CSVEDGSTDTQYF.